Given below is one T cell receptor beta chain in context. Its antigen remains unknown. Other DNA sequences in this specimen translate into the identical CDR3. The assay was run at deep level. For every subset, genomic DNA was evenly distributed across several immunoSEQ plates. The data were produced by immunoSEQ multiplex PCR, yet TCRdb's version contains in-frame clones alone and is incomplete. There are some 1,400,000 clones in the sample; more than 95% occur only once, and approximately 1% lies in the top ten. Trimming cost V 2 bases and J 4 bases; bases outside gene matches: 1. This CDR3 is built from 13 residues. CDR1 is MNHEY, CDR2 SMNVEV, per germline (reference sequence). CD4+ cells underwent separation, giving CD45RA+ naive and CD45RA-negative memory subsets. The sample is drawn from a study of shared clonotypes between healthy human individuals. Regarding the study as a whole: Limitation of the genetic and exposure-history diversity represented came from the few donors.

The clonotype was recovered from a man aged 25 to 40 in good health. The gene calls are TRBV27 and TRBJ1-1, with TRBD1 matching 7 bases. Sequencing was carried out using naive CD4+ T cells sorted from blood. The subset: CD45RA+ positively selected. CDR3 in amino acids: CASSLNRGTEAFF. CDR3 coding DNA: TGTGCCAGCAGTTTAAACAGGGGCACTGAAGCTTTCTTT.